One and the same sample provided the 12 T cell receptor beta chains below, sequenced in a study of radiation and T cells in renal cell carcinoma. Sample time point: baseline pretreatment blood. Noted treatment: 15 Gy SBRT to primary tumor, nephrectomy 4 weeks later. TCRdb's table, derived via immunoSEQ multiplex PCR, lists solely in-frame clones and lacks some. This sample has about 91,000 clones, with 70% to 85% found just once. The material was blood, obtained from a patient whose treatment included radiotherapy and nephrectomy. The receptors were gathered from a man aged 60 to 69 with renal cell carcinoma.

CDR3 residues: CASSPTAPRVRQYF. In nucleotides, the CDR3 is TGTGCCAGCAGTCCGACCGCCCCCCGGGTTCGGCAGTACTTC. The V and J genes are TRBV28 and TRBJ2-7; D not certain. V was pared by 5 bases and J by 9 bases, with 20 bases between. Germline V gene sequence: CDR1 MDHEN, CDR2 SYDVKM. The CDR3 is 14 amino acids.

The chain couples TRBV2 to TRBJ1-1, with TRBD1 matching over 8 bases. This CDR3 is built from 17 residues. J lost 7 bases, V lost 6 bases, and 19 bases had no gene match. CDR1 and CDR2 (germline): SNHLY, FYNNEI. The CDR3 DNA reads as TGTGCCAGCAGAGCCCTGACAGGGGTAACGCTCTCCTTTGAAGCTTTCTTT. Its translation is CASRALTGVTLSFEAFF.

The chain combines TRBV7-8 with TRBJ2-1, with a tentative D call TRBD2 (5 bases). CDR3 length: 13 residues. Trimming cost V 5 bases and J 7 bases, with 12 bases left between them. Germline CDR1 is SGHVS and CDR2 is FQNEAQ. In DNA, the CDR3 is TGTGCCAGCAGCCACGCTCCGGGGAATGAGCAGTTCTTC. Its translation: CASSHAPGNEQFF.

The chain uses TRBV4-2 and TRBJ1-2; possibly TRBD1 for D (5 bases). The V and J ends lost 0 bases and 5 bases respectively, with 13 bases between them. CDR1 and CDR2 from the germline V gene are LGHNA and YNFKEQ. The CDR3 is 15 residues long. CDR3 nucleotides: TGTGCCAGCAGCCAAGAGGGGCTCACTGGATATGGCTACACCTTC. This sequence encodes CASSQEGLTGYGYTF.

The chain uses TRBV5-1 and TRBJ1-1; the D is unclear. Germline CDR1 is SGHRS and CDR2 is YFSETQ. The CDR3 runs to 14 residues. The V end was cut by 1 base, the J end by 0 bases, with 7 bases between. The CDR3, as DNA: TGCGCCAGCAGCTTGAACCAGTTGAACACTGAAGCTTTCTTT. It codes for CASSLNQLNTEAFF.

The genes are TRBV28 and TRBJ2-3; 9 nucleotides agree with TRBD2. Germline V gene lookup returns CDR1 MDHEN and CDR2 SYDVKM. The CDR3 spans 16 residues. V lost 8 bases to trimming and J lost 3 bases; unmatched junction nucleotides: 12. CDR3 DNA: TGTGCCAGCTCCAAGATGGCGGGAGGGCCGACAGATACGCAGTATTTT. It is translated as CASSKMAGGPTDTQYF.

This clone came up many times. J is TRBJ2-2 and V is TRBV25-1, with D maybe TRBD2 (5 bases). The CDR3 covers 11 residues. Trimming removed 7 bases at V and 7 bases at J, with 7 bases between. Germline V CDR1 and CDR2: MGHDK, SYGVNS. The CDR3 protein is CASKLGGELFF. CDR3 sequence (DNA): TGTGCCAGCAAACTAGGCGGGGAGCTGTTTTTT.

The J gene is TRBJ1-1, the V gene TRBV27; D uncertain. V was shortened by 1 base and J by 2 bases, with 11 bases between the two germline ends. The CDR3 contains 15 residues. Germline V gene data show CDR1 as MNHEY and CDR2 as SMNVEV (reference sequence). Written as DNA, the CDR3 is TGTGCCAGCAGTTTATATATAGGGTCTAACACTGAAGCTTTCTTT. Translating gives CASSLYIGSNTEAFF.

V gene TRBV14 combines with J gene TRBJ2-7; maybe TRBD1 (5 bases). Deletions cut 3 bases from V and 3 bases from J, with 6 bases between. The CDR3 length is 12 residues. CDR1 is SGHDN and CDR2 is FVKESK in the germline V gene. The CDR3 loop reads CASSHDSYEQYF. The DNA of the CDR3 is TGTGCCAGCAGCCATGACAGCTACGAGCAGTACTTC.

V and J are TRBV18 and TRBJ2-2, with D uncertain. The ends were cut back, 0 bases at V and 5 bases at J, with 4 bases in the middle. Germline values: CDR1 KGHSH, CDR2 LQKENI. The CDR3 is 13 amino acids. CDR3 residues: CASSPPSTGELFF. The CDR3 nucleotides read TGTGCCAGCTCACCACCGTCTACCGGGGAGCTGTTTTTT.

The chain recombines TRBV29-1 with TRBJ2-7, with 13 bases that match TRBD2. This CDR3 has 13 residues. The trim removed 6 bases at V and 5 bases at J, leaving 4 bases unmatched. Germline V gives CDR1 SQVTM, CDR2 ANQGSEA. CDR3 in DNA: TGCAGCGTGAGTGGACTAGCGGGAGACGAGCAGTACTTC. This encodes CSVSGLAGDEQYF.

The chain recombines TRBV27 with TRBJ2-7, with D unresolved. Trimming took 1 base from V and 4 from J, leaving 11 bases between them. The CDR3 contains 14 residues. Germline V lookup: CDR1 MNHEY, CDR2 SMNVEV (reference sequence). The CDR3 nucleotides read TGTGCCAGCAGTTTATATCAGTGGGATTACGAGCAGTACTTC. This gives the protein CASSLYQWDYEQYF.